This TCR beta chain was sequenced in a study of human versus mouse CDR3 diversity and MHC coevolution (dated by TCRdb to about 2017). Study-level background: According to reports, the immunoSEQ assay can detect one in 200,000 T cells and keeps multiplex PCR amplification bias to a minimum. As a reference point for TCR selection on multiple MHC II alleles, the study used human naive CD4 T cell repertoires and compared them against human-TCR-locus transgenic mice that have a single MHC II. The human cohort comprised three healthy volunteer blood donors, one aged 30 to 40, one aged 40 to 50 and one aged 60 to 69 at collection. Across mouse and human samples, each sample had between roughly 0.6 x 10^7 and 1.7 x 10^7 valid reads.

Naive CD4 T cells, defined as CD45RO-negative and CD62L-positive, were isolated from PBMCs by fluorescence-activated cell sorting. Approximately 50 ml of fresh peripheral blood was collected from each donor, and PBMCs were isolated by Ficoll density centrifugation. Sorting was performed on a FACSAria III instrument, with purity above 85% for all samples. Taken from cysteine to phenylalanine, the CDR3 has 13 residues. The only DNA kept is the CDR3, 39 bases in frame from the first base. Trimming at the junction amounts to 3 bases on V and 2 bases on J, and the germline ends lie 8 bases apart. The germline V gene gives CDR1 as MGHDK and CDR2 as SYGVNS. The QIAGEN blood and tissue kit was used to extract genomic DNA from sorted cells, and the DNA was quantified on a NanoDrop 1000. TCR alpha and beta chains were deep sequenced and quantified on the immunoSEQ platform using multiplex PCR of genomic DNA. The study's processing was this. Annotation of the TCR sequences relied on IMGT gene and region definitions. As a stand-in for the preselection repertoire, out-of-frame rearrangements were used and set against in-frame clonotypes. Repertoire size was estimated with the iCHAO1 estimator supplied with the immunoSEQ platform. A Gini index based on the Lorenz curve was applied to in-frame amino acid clonotypes to measure clonal inequality. The intersect function of the R package tcR was used to count shared clonotypes, and the Jaccard index was used to score similarity. V, J and V-J usage frequencies went into a principal component analysis run with the R prcomp function, with no normalization applied. Imported from immuneACCESS, the table was reduced by TCRdb to in-frame sequences with V and J called. These copies leave out some clones; in studies compared against another copy, an unresolved V gene accounts for under half, and the cause of the remainder is not known. V, J and clone size were drawn from that table, and D and trimming were deduced from the DNA. In all, the sample holds approximately 81,000 clones, and 80% to 95% of those were seen once. The ten largest clones represent roughly 1.3% of the sample.

What the research found in general, with its limitations: Among all compared groups, two of the three human donors had the lowest clonal inequality scores. On average, humans had more CDR3 deletions and insertions than mice did, pointing to greater exonuclease and TdT activity. The largest TCR beta repertoire according to iCHAO1 estimates belonged to humans, at approximately 1.7 million clonotypes, a result attributed likely to selection by multiple MHC II molecules. Repertoire diversity was not regarded as directly comparable between humans and mice because human T cells were selected on several MHC II alleles.

Concerning this clone: No antigen is known for it. The record has no base qualities; no much larger clone is one base away.

This TCR derives from a person aged 25 to 75 in good health. Sequenced input: naive CD4+ T cells from blood. The sample's cell subset or site label, decoded: CD45RO-negative CD62L-positive naive CD4 T cells. This chain joins TRBV25-1 to TRBJ2-7; the D gene is perhaps TRBD2, from 5 matching bases. The CDR3 in this case is CASSDAGTYEQYF. The DNA reads TGTGCCAGCAGTGACGCCGGGACCTACGAGCAGTACTTC.